This T cell receptor (beta chain) comes out of a study of cytomegalovirus exposure and HLA in healthy donors. Whole-study results and caveats: Sequencing likely generated an artifact that appeared as a cluster of highly shared sequence variants.

With regard to this clone: Its antigen is unidentified.

The PCR employed 60 Vbeta primers together with 13 Jbeta primers. Assay: immunoSEQ multiplex PCR; the TCRdb copy retains only in-frame clones and omits some. The repertoire holds roughly 160,000 clones, about 71% seen once, with about 2.7% in the top ten. The V and J ends lost 7 bases and 2 bases, in that order; junction bases with no gene match: 5. CDR3 length equals 15 residues. Germline-derived CDR1 and CDR2 are SNHLY and FYNNEI. The chain has TRBV2 and TRBJ2-6; 7 bases are shared with TRBD1. The clonotype originates from a woman aged 25 to 45 in good health and CMV-seronegative. The sequencing input was PBMCs. The CDR3 DNA reads as TGTGCCAGCAATACCGGGACAGCTGGGGCCAACGTCCTGACTTTC. Its protein is CASNTGTAGANVLTF. The whole variable domain, remainder taken from reference TRBV2 and TRBJ2-6, is EPEVTQTPSHQVTQMGQEVILRCVPISNHLYFYWYRQILGQKVEFLVSFYNNEISEKSEIFDDQFSVERPDGSNFTLKIRSTKLEDSAMYFCASNTGTAGANVLTFGAGSRLTVL.